This T cell receptor (beta chain) was recorded in a study of cytomegalovirus exposure and HLA in healthy donors. Trimming pared 1 base from V and 3 bases from J, leaving 12 bases between. The CDR3 is 16 residues long. Germline CDR1 is LGHNA and CDR2 is YSLEER. This PCR relied on a set of 60 Vbeta primers and 13 Jbeta primers. The assay was immunoSEQ multiplex PCR, and TCRdb's table has in-frame clones only and misses some. The sample has around 150,000 clones, 60% to 70% seen once. The chain combines TRBV4-3 with TRBJ2-2; D might be TRBD2 (6 bases). Sequencing used PBMCs. The TCR originated in an older woman in good health and CMV-seropositive. The CDR3 nucleotides are TGCGCCAGCAGCCAAGGATCGGGAGTGCACACCGGGGAGCTGTTTTTT. This translates into CASSQGSGVHTGELFF.